This T cell receptor (beta chain) is from a study of PD-1 blockade in classical Hodgkin lymphoma (dated by TCRdb to about 2020). A note on the overall study: Nivolumab dosing was 3 mg/kg intravenously every 2 weeks, continuing until either disease progression or unacceptable toxicity. The study used TCR beta sequencing and CyTOF to define a peripheral blood immune signature of response to PD-1 blockade in classical Hodgkin lymphoma. What the work shows at the level of the full study, not this receptor alone: By C4D1, a significant rise was seen in CD4+ TCR diversity but not in CD8+ TCR diversity (p=0.0027 vs p=0.16), and the rise was most apparent among complete responders (p=0.02). Trial patients achieving complete response had baseline diversity similar to newly diagnosed patients, whereas partial responders and progressors had significantly lower diversity. Only a single clinical trial cohort was studied, and what caused the repertoire differences, possibly disease activity or prior therapy, remained undefined. Baseline TCR diversity was reported to be lower in newly diagnosed patients than in healthy donors and to be lower still in relapsed/refractory patients. Lower diversity was seen in patients whose nivolumab began less than 1 year after ASCT, and these patients were left out of later analyses so that immune reconstitution would not confound the results.

Concerning this clone: It has no known antigen specificity. It has no much larger one-base neighbor in the sample; base qualities were not kept.

The Qiagen DNeasy kit was used to extract genomic DNA both from unsorted PBMCs and from the negatively selected CD4+ and CD8+ fractions. TCR beta CDR3 regions were amplified by immunoSEQ multiplex PCR using primers annealing to V and J segments. Amplification bias was minimized using a synthetic immune receptor repertoire, and residual bias was removed computationally after sequencing. The original methods were these. Custom Python scripts were used to quantify repertoire diversity as the Shannon entropy index. The unsorted, CD4+ and CD8+ repertoires were each analyzed separately, with the exception of combined analyses, where CD4+ and CD8+ sequences were merged in silico. A clone counted as expanded when the clone's frequency after treatment rose at least 2-fold relative to C1D1, and clones undetected at baseline were given a pseudocount of 0.5. Clones with 0 or 1 copy at C1D1 were defined as singleton clones, while clones with 2 or more copies were defined as non-singleton clones. By matching protein sequences in sorted samples from the same patient, clones expanded in unsorted samples were annotated as CD4+, CD8+ or unknown. Diversity changes from C1D1 to C4D1 were tested in paired samples using Wilcoxon tests. The table comes from immuneACCESS by way of TCRdb, which keeps in-frame sequences with V and J called. Part of the clones is missing from these tables; in studies checked, under half for an unresolved V gene and the rest for unknown reasons. The DNA gave D and trimming, while V, J and clone size come from that table. This sample lists approximately 44,000 clones; about two thirds were detected once. Clones ranked in the top ten supply over 2.5% of the sample.

Ends trimmed: V by 4 bases, J by 6 bases; bases unmatched to a gene: 9. The CDR3 runs 15 residues from the cysteine to the phenylalanine. The sequence is cut down to CDR3 DNA, 45 bases in frame from base 1. Looking up the germline V gene yields CDR1 SQVTM and CDR2 ANQGSEA. The time point label on this specimen signifies: cycle 1 day 1 (C1D1), immediately before nivolumab initiation. Every trial patient had relapsed following autologous stem cell transplantation, and prior brentuximab vedotin exposure was what differed among cohorts A, B and C. The trial cohort included 55 to 65 patients with relapsed/refractory classical Hodgkin lymphoma, and each patient had a best overall response of complete response, partial response or progressive disease. Trial patients were treated with single-agent nivolumab in the multi-cohort phase II CheckMate 205 trial. An independent review committee assessed best overall response by applying the 2007 International Working Group response criteria. PBMCs from the trial were collected at three points: immediately before nivolumab initiation (C1D1), and during therapy at cycle 2 day 1 and cycle 4 day 1. After peripheral blood was drawn into 8 mL Vacutainer Cell Preparation Tubes, PBMCs were isolated by centrifugation and then cryopreserved.

This clonotype was obtained from a human donor with classical Hodgkin lymphoma. The sequences come from peripheral blood mononuclear cells (PBMCs), collected at baseline. The chain is encoded by TRBV29-1 joined to TRBJ2-2, and 9 junction bases match TRBD1. The CDR3 region has the sequence CSVAGTGLRAGELFF. Here is the DNA: TGCAGCGTTGCCGGGACAGGGTTGAGGGCCGGGGAGCTGTTTTTT.